This TCR beta chain was retrieved from a study of control samples from healthy donors and cancer patients. Germline assignment: CDR1 SQVTM and CDR2 ANQGSEA. With 5 bases removed from V and 0 bases from J, the gap between germline ends came to 10 bases. The CDR3 has 13 amino acids. Assay used: immunoSEQ multiplex PCR; TCRdb lists only in-frame clones, some missing. The repertoire includes roughly 150,000 clones, over 90% of them detected once, and 2% to 2.5% sits in the top ten. The source material was blood. The chain carries TRBV29-1 and TRBJ1-2, with a tentative D call TRBD1 (5 bases). The sequence was obtained from a man between 50 and 59 years old in good health. CDR3 coding DNA: TGCAGCGTTTCGCAGGGAGCTAACTATGGCTACACCTTC. Protein: CSVSQGANYGYTF.